Following are 13 T cell receptor beta chains from one sample sequenced in a study of T cell clones after liver transplantation. Sequencing used immunoSEQ multiplex PCR; TCRdb keeps in-frame clones, though not all of them. The profile shows over 70,000 clones, under 90% of them singletons. This material consisted of CD4+ T cells from blood, taken 12 months after liver transplant. The receptors come from a human patient who received a liver transplant. Some T cells may be graft donor cells.

The V call is TRBV9, the J call TRBJ2-1; D might be TRBD2 (6 bases). The CDR3 is 15 amino acids. V was shortened by 0 bases and J by 10 bases, with 17 bases between the two germline ends. Germline CDR1 is SGDLS and CDR2 is YYNGEE. The CDR3 DNA is TGTGCCAGCAGCGTAGGGTGGGAGGTAAAGAGGGAGCAGTTCTTC. Translation: CASSVGWEVKREQFF.

The chain joins TRBV5-1 to TRBJ2-7, with TRBD1 matching over 7 bases. The V and J ends lost 4 bases and 2 bases, in that order; junction bases with no gene match: 9. This CDR3 region has 15 residues. Germline V CDR1 and CDR2: SGHRS, YFSETQ. The CDR3 DNA reads as TGCGCCAGCAGCACAGGACAGGCCGATGCCTACGAGCAGTACTTC. The encoded protein is CASSTGQADAYEQYF.

V is TRBV6-1 and J is TRBJ2-7, with 10 bases lining up with TRBD1. This CDR3 is 14 amino acids long. From germline, CDR1 is MNHNS and CDR2 SASEGT. The J segment lost 2 bases and the V segment lost 6 bases, leaving 4 bases of the junction unmatched. The CDR3 loop reads CASRKTGGAYEQYF. The CDR3 nucleotides read TGTGCCAGCAGGAAGACAGGGGGCGCCTACGAGCAGTACTTC.

The chain is built from TRBV28 and TRBJ2-1; TRBD2 agrees at 13 bases. This CDR3 comprises 17 residues. V was clipped by 4 bases and J by 5 bases; unmatched bases: 8. The germline gives CDR1 MDHEN, CDR2 SYDVKM. The CDR3 DNA follows: TGTGCCAGCAGTTCAACTAGCGGGAGGGCCCCAAACAATGAGCAGTTCTTC. Protein product: CASSSTSGRAPNNEQFF. Drawing the rest from reference TRBV28 and TRBJ2-1, the complete variable domain is DVKVTQSSRYLVKRTGEKVFLECVQDMDHENMFWYRQDPGLGLRLIYFSYDVKMKEKGDIPEGYSVSREKKERFSLILESASTNQTSMYLCASSSTSGRAPNNEQFFGPGTRLTVL.

The V gene is TRBV2, the J gene TRBJ1-3, with 10 bases aligning to TRBD1. Germline assignment: CDR1 SNHLY and CDR2 FYNNEI. The CDR3 is made up of 16 amino acids. J lost 2 bases, V lost 5 bases, and 6 bases had no gene match. In DNA, the CDR3 is TGTGCCAGCAGTCCACCGGGACAGGGGACTGGAAACACCATATATTTT. It encodes CASSPPGQGTGNTIYF.

The chain employs TRBV4-2 and TRBJ2-5; 11 nucleotides align to TRBD2. The CDR3 totals 17 residues. CDR1 is LGHNA, CDR2 YNFKEQ, per germline. Unmatched junction bases numbered 7, after V lost 1 base and J lost 3 bases. CDR3 protein: CASSQGRDSGREETQYF. In DNA form, the CDR3 reads TGTGCCAGCAGCCAAGGACGGGATAGCGGGAGGGAAGAGACCCAGTACTTC.

The rearrangement uses TRBV14 and TRBJ2-1, with a possible D match to TRBD2 (7 bases). Trimming took 3 bases from V and 2 from J, leaving 14 bases between them. The CDR3 is 16 residues long. Germline CDR1 reads SGHDN; CDR2 reads FVKESK. CDR3 region: CASSQRTRGPYNEQFF. CDR3 DNA: TGTGCCAGCAGCCAGAGAACGCGGGGGCCCTACAATGAGCAGTTCTTC.

The chain employs TRBV28 and TRBJ2-7; 7 bases line up with TRBD2. Germline values: CDR1 MDHEN, CDR2 SYDVKM. This CDR3 region has 13 residues. The V segment lost 2 bases and the J segment 9 bases; nucleotides outside the gene matches: 7. This CDR3 is CASSLPGGMGQYF. CDR3 nucleotide sequence: TGTGCCAGCAGTTTACCGGGAGGTATGGGGCAGTACTTC.

The chain carries TRBV18 and TRBJ2-7; D is perhaps TRBD2 (5 bases). The CDR3 length is 14 residues. Germline V gene data show CDR1 as KGHSH and CDR2 as LQKENI. Trimming pared 4 bases from V and 5 bases from J, leaving 15 bases between. CDR3 sequence (DNA): TGTGCCAGCTCACGGGGAAGTTGGGAGAACGAGCAGTACTTC. As protein: CASSRGSWENEQYF.

This clone was detected only once. The chain couples TRBV5-1 to TRBJ2-1; 11 bases are a match to TRBD1. The length of the CDR3 is 15 residues. Germline loops: CDR1 SGHRS, CDR2 YFSETQ. J lost 7 bases, V lost 1 base, and 4 bases had no gene match. The CDR3 DNA reads as TGCGCCAGCAGCTTGAGGACAGGGGGCGGGAATGAGCAGTTCTTC. This gives the protein CASSLRTGGGNEQFF.

This sequence joins TRBV6-4 and TRBJ1-5; D is undetermined. From germline, CDR1 is MRHNA and CDR2 SNTAGT. The CDR3 is 13 amino acids. Trimming took off 5 bases at V and 7 bases at J, with 12 bases between the two ends. The CDR3 DNA is TGTGCCAGCAGTCCAGAGAGTGGCCAGCCCCAGCATTTT. This gives the protein CASSPESGQPQHF.

This sequence joins TRBV5-6 and TRBJ1-1, with D perhaps matching TRBD1 (6 bases). The CDR3 is 14 residues long. V lost 3 bases and J lost 5, with 14 bases in between. CDR1 and CDR2 from the germline V gene are SGHDT and YYEEEE. Written as DNA, the CDR3 is TGTGCCAGCAGCTGGCCGGGGGGCGGTACTGAAGCTTTCTTT. This codes for CASSWPGGGTEAFF.

This chain joins TRBV5-1 and TRBJ1-1; 7 nucleotides align to TRBD1. This CDR3 is built from 14 residues. V lost 4 bases, J lost 6 bases, and 9 bases stayed unmatched. The germline V gene encodes CDR1 SGHRS and CDR2 YFSETQ. The CDR3 coding sequence is TGCGCCAGCAGCGCACAGGGGTCCTCACCTGAAGCTTTCTTT. Residues: CASSAQGSSPEAFF.